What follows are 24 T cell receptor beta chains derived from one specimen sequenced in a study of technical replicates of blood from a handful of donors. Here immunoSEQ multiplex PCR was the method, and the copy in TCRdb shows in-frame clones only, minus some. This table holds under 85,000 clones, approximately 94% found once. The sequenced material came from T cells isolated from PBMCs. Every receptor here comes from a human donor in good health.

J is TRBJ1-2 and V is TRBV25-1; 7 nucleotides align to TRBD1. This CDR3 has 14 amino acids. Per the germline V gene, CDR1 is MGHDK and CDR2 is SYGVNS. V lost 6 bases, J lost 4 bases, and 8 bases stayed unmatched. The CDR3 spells CASRALGDSYGYTF. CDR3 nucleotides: TGTGCCAGCAGAGCCCTGGGGGACAGCTATGGCTACACCTTC.

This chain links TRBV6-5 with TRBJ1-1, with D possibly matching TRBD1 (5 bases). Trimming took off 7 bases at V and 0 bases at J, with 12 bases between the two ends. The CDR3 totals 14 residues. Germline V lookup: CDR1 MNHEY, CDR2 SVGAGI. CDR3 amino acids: CASTWGGMNTEAFF. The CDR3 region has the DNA TGTGCCAGCACTTGGGGGGGGATGAACACTGAAGCTTTCTTT.

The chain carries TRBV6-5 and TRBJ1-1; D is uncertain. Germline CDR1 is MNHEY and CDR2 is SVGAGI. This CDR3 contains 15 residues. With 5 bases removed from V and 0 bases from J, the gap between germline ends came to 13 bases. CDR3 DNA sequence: TGTGCCAGCAGTCTAGCCGCAATTATGAACACTGAAGCTTTCTTT. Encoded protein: CASSLAAIMNTEAFF.

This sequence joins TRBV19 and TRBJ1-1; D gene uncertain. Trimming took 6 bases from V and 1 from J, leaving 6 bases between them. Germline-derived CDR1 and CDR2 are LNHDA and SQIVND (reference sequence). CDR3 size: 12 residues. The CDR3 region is CASRSGNTEAFF. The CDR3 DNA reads TGTGCCAGTAGGTCGGGGAACACTGAAGCTTTCTTT.

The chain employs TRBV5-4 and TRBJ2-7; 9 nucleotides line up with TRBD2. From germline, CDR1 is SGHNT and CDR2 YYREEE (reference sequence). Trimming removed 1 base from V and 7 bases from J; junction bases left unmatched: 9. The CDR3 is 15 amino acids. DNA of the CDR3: TGTGCCAGCAGCTTGATAATTAGCGGGAGAAAAGAGCAGTACTTC. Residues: CASSLIISGRKEQYF.

The CDR3 bases are TGTGCCAGCAGCTTATCAGCGGCTATCACAGATACGCAGTATTTT. Amino acid sequence: CASSLSAAITDTQYF. This chain joins TRBV7-2 and TRBJ2-3; D is perhaps TRBD2 (5 bases). Trimming took off 2 bases at V and 2 bases at J, with 11 bases between the two ends. The CDR3 length is 15 residues. Per the germline V gene, CDR1 is SGHTA and CDR2 is FQGNSA.

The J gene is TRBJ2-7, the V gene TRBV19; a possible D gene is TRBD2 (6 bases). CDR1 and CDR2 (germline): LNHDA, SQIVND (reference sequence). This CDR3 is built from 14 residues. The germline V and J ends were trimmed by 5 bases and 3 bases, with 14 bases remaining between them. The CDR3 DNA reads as TGTGCCAGTAGTCCCGGGACGGGGGTCTACGAGCAGTACTTC. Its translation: CASSPGTGVYEQYF. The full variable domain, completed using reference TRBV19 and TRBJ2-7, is DGGITQSPKYLFRKEGQNVTLSCEQNLNHDAMYWYRQDPGQGLRLIYYSQIVNDFQKGDIAEGYSVSREKKESFPLTVTSAQKNPTAFYLCASSPGTGVYEQYFGPGTRLTVT.

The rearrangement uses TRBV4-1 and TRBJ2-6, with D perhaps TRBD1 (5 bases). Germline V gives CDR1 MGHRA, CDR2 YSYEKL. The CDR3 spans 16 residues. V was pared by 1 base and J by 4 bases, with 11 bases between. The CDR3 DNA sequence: TGCGCCAGCAGCCAAGTCTCAGGGTCCGGGGCCAACGTCCTGACTTTC. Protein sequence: CASSQVSGSGANVLTF.

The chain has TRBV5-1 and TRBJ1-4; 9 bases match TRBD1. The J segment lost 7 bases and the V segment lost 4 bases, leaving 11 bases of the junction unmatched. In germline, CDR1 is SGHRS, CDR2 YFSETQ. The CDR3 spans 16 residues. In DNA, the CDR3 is TGCGCCAGCAGCCAAGACCTACAGGGGGCAAGTGAAAAACTGTTTTTT. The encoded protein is CASSQDLQGASEKLFF.

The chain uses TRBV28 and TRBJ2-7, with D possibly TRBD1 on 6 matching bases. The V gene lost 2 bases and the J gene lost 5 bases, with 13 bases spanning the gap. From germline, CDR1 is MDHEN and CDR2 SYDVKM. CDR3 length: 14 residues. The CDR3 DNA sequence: TGTGCCAGCAGTTTACCTCTAACAGGGAACGAGCAGTACTTC. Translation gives CASSLPLTGNEQYF.

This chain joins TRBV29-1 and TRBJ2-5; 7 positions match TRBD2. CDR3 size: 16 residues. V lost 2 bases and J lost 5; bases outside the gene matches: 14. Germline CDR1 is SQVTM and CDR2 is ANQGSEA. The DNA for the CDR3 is TGCAGCGTTGAACCTGAAGGTGGCGGGAGCAGGGAGACCCAGTACTTC. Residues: CSVEPEGGGSRETQYF.

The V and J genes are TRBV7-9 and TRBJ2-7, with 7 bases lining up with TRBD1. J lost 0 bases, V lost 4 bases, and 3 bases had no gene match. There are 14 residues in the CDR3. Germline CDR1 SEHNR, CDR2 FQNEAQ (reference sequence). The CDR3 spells CASSSRDSSYEQYF. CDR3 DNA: TGTGCCAGCAGCTCTAGGGACAGCTCCTACGAGCAGTACTTC.

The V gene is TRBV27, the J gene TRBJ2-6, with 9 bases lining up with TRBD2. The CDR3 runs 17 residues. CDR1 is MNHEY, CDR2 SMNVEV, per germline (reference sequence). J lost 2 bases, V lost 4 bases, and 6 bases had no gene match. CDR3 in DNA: TGTGCCAGCAGTTCCGCTAGCGGGATAACTGGGGCCAACGTCCTGACTTTC. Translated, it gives CASSSASGITGANVLTF. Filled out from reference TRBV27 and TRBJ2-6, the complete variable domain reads EAQVTQNPRYLITVTGKKLTVTCSQNMNHEYMSWYRQDPGLGLRQIYYSMNVEVTDKGDVPEGYKVSRKEKRNFPLILESPSPNQTSLYFCASSSASGITGANVLTFGAGSRLTVL.

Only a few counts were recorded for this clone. The CDR3 spells CASSLAQTGPGGYTF. CDR3 DNA: TGTGCCAGCAGCTTGGCGCAGACAGGACCAGGTGGCTACACCTTC. This sequence joins TRBV5-4 and TRBJ1-2; tentative D call: TRBD1 (6 bases). This CDR3 is 15 amino acids long. The germline gives CDR1 SGHNT, CDR2 YYREEE (reference sequence). The V end was cut by 0 bases, the J end by 7 bases, with 16 bases between.

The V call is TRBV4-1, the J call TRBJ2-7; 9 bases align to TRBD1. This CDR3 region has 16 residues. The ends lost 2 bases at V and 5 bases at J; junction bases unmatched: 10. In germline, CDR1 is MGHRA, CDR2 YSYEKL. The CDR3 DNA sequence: TGCGCCAGCAGCCAACCAGGTGGGACAGGGTACAACGAGCAGTACTTC. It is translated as CASSQPGGTGYNEQYF.

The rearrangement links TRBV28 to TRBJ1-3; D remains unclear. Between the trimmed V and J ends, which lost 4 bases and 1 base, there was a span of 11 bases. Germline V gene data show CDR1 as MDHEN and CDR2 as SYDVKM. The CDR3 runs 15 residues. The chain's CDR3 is CASSSLRRSGNTIYF. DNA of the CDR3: TGTGCCAGCAGTTCTCTCAGGCGTTCTGGAAACACCATATATTTT.

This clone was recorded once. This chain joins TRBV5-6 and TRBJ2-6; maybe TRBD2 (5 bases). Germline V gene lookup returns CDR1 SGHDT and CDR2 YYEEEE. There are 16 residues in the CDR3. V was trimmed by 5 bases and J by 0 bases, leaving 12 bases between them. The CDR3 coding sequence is TGTGCCAGCAGTCCTCACGGGATCTCTGGGGCCAACGTCCTGACTTTC. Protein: CASSPHGISGANVLTF.

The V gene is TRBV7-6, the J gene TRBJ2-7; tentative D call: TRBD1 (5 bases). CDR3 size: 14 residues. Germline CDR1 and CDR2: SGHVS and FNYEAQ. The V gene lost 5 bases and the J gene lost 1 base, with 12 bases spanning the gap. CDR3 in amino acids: CASSQYRRSYEQYF. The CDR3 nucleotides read TGTGCCAGCAGCCAATACAGGAGATCCTACGAGCAGTACTTC.

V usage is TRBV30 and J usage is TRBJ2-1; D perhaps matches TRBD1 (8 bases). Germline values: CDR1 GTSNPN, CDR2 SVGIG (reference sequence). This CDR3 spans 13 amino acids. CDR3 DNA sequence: TGTGCAATTACAGGGGGGGGGAACAATGAGCAGTTCTTC. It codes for CAITGGGNNEQFF.

CDR3 coding DNA: TGTGCCTGGAGTGAACACCATAACACTGAAGCTTTCTTT. This gives the protein CAWSEHHNTEAFF. The chain uses TRBV30 and TRBJ1-1; D is undetermined. Germline-derived CDR1 and CDR2 are GTSNPN and SVGIG (reference sequence). The CDR3 contains 13 residues. V lost 1 base and J 2 bases, leaving 8 bases between the germline ends.

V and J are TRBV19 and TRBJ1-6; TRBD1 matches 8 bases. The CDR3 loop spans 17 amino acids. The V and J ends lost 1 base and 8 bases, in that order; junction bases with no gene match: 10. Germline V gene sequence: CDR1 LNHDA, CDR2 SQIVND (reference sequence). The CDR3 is CASSIARQGASDSPLHF. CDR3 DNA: TGTGCCAGTAGTATAGCCCGGCAGGGGGCAAGTGATTCACCCCTCCACTTT.

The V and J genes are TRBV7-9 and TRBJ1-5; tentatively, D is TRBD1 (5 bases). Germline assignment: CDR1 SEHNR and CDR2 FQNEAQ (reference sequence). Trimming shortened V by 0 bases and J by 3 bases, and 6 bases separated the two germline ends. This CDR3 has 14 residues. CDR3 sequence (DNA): TGTGCCAGCAGCTTAGCGACAGTCAATCAGCCCCAGCATTTT. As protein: CASSLATVNQPQHF.

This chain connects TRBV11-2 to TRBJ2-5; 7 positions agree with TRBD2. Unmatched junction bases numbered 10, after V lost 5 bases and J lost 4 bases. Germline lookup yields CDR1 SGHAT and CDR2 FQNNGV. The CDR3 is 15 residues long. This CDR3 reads CASSPRTGGGETQYF. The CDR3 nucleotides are TGTGCCAGCAGCCCACGCACGGGGGGTGGAGAGACCCAGTACTTC.

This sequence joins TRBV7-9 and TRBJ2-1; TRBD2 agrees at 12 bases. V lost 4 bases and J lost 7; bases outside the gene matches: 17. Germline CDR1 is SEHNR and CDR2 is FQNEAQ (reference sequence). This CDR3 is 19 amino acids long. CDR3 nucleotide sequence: TGTGCCAGCAGCTACCCTGCGAGGGCTAGCGGGAGGGCCCGGAATGAGCAGTTCTTC. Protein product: CASSYPARASGRARNEQFF.